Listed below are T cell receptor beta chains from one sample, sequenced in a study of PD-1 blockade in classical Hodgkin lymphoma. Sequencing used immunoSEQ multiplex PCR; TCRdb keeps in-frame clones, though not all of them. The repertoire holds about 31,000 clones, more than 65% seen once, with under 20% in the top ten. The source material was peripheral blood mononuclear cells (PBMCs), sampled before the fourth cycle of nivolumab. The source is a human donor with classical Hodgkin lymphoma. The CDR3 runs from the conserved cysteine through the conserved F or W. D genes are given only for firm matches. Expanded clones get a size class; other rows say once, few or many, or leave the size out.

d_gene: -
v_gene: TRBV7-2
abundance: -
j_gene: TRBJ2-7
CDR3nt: TGTGCCAGCACCGACTCGGCGGGTTTTTACGAGCAGTACTTC
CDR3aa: CASTDSAGFYEQYF

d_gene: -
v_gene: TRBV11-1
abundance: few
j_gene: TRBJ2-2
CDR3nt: TGTGCCAGCAGCTTAGCGAAGCAGGGCTCCCCCGGGGAGCTGTTTTTT
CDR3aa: CASSLAKQGSPGELFF

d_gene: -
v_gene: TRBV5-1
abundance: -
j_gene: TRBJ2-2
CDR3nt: TGCGCCAGCGGATCGGATATTGCACACGTGGGGGAGCTGTTTTTT
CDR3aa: CASGSDIAHVGELFF

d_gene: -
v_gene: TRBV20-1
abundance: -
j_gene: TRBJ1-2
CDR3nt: TGCACCTCCGCGGGGGATGGCTACACCTTC
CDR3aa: CTSAGDGYTF

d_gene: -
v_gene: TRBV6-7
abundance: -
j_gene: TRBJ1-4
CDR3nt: TGTGCCAGCAGTTACCCGGAGGGTGAAAAACTGTTTTTT
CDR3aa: CASSYPEGEKLFF

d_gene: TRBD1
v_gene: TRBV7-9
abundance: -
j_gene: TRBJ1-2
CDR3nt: TGTGCCAGCGGGACAGGAGGAGAATATGGCTACACCTTC
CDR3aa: CASGTGGEYGYTF

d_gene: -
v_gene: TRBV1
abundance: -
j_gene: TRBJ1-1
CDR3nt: TGCACCAGCAGCCATGGACCGAGGGCCCAAAGGGTCACTGAAGCTTTCTTT
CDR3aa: CTSSHGPRAQRVTEAFF

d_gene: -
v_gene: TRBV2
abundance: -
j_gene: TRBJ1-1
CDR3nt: TGTGCCAGCAGTGAAGATCGGGGGACTGAAGCTTTCTTT
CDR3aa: CASSEDRGTEAFF

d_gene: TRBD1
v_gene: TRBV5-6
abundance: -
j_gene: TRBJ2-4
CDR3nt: TGTGCCAGCAGCTTAGTTGACAGGGTGTATCAGGACTTC
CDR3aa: CASSLVDRVYQDF

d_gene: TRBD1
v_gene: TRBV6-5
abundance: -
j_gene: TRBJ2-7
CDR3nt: TGTGCCAGCAGTTACCGCAGGGGGCGCTACGAGCAGTACTTC
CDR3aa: CASSYRRGRYEQYF

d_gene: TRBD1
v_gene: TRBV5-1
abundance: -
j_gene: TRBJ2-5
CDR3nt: TGCGCCAACTCACTCTCCGGGACAGGGGTAGAGACCCAGTACTTC
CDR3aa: CANSLSGTGVETQYF

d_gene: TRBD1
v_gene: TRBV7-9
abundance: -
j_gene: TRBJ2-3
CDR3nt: TGTGCCAGCAGCTGGGGACAGGCGGTCGGAGATACGCAGTATTTT
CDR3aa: CASSWGQAVGDTQYF

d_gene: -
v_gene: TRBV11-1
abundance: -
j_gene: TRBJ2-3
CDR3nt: TGTGCCAGCAGCTTCCAGGACACAGATACGCAGTATTTT
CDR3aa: CASSFQDTDTQYF

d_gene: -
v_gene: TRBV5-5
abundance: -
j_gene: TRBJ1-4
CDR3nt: TGTGCCAGCAGCCTGAGACAAAGCTGGACGGAAAAACTGTTTTTT
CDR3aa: CASSLRQSWTEKLFF

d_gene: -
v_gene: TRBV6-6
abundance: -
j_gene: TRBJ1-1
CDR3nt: TGTGCCAGCAGTTACTCCCTGACGTGGGGGGATGAAGCTTTCTTT
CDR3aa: CASSYSLTWGDEAFF

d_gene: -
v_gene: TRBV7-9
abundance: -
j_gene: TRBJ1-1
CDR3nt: TGTGCCAGCAGCTTCTTCCGCCCCGGGAGCACTGAAGCTTTCTTT
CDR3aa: CASSFFRPGSTEAFF

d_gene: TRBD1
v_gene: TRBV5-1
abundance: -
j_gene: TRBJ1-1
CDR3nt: TGCGCCAGCAGCTTGGACAGGGGGGAGAACACTGAAGCTTTCTTT
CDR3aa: CASSLDRGENTEAFF

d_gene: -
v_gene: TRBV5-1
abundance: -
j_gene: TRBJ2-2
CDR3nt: TGCGCCAGCAGCTTTATAGACCGCACCGGGGAGCTGTTTTTT
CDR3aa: CASSFIDRTGELFF

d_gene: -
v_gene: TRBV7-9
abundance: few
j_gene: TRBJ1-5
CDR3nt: TGTGCCAGCAGCTTAGCCAGGGCTCTGCAGCCCCAGCATTTT
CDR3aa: CASSLARALQPQHF

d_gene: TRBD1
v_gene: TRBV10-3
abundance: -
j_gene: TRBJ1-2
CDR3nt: TGTGCCATCACTTCAGGGGGCCTGTGGTATGGCTACACCTTC
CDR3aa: CAITSGGLWYGYTF

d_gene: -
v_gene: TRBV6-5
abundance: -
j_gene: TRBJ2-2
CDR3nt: TGTTGCCACCGGAGGGACCGAAACACCGGGGAGCTGTTTTTT
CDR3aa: CCHRRDRNTGELFF

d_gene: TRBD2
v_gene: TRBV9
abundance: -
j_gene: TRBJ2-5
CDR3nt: TGTGCCAGCAGCGTAGTGGTCGGGGGGGGTTGGGAGACCCAGTACTTC
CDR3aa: CASSVVVGGGWETQYF

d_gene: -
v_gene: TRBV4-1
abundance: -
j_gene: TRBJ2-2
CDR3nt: TGCGCCAGCAGCCCCAGCGGGCAAAACACCGGGGAGCTGTTTTTT
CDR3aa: CASSPSGQNTGELFF

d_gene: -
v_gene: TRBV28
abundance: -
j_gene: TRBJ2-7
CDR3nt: TGTGCCAGCAGTCGATCCCCAGGGCTTGGTAGTCTTTTAGACTACGAGCAGTACTTC
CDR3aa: CASSRSPGLGSLLDYEQYF